The clone carrying this T cell receptor beta chain has just a few counts. This sample stems from a study of blood T cell repertoires in COVID-19. Study information: In each case, the material was cDNA or gDNA derived from T cells, B-cell-depleted T cells, or PBMCs.

V lost 6 bases, J lost 10 bases, and 15 bases stayed unmatched. CDR1 is LGHNT, CDR2 FRNRAP, per germline. This CDR3 comprises 17 residues. In the original processing: From reference gene primer amplification, estimates of nucleated cell counts were derived. This table comes from immunoSEQ multiplex PCR, and its TCRdb copy is limited to in-frame clones, with some not included. For V, J and clone size, that table is used; D and trimming come from the DNA. The table lists about 140,000 clones, more than 75% of them singletons. This clonotype originated in a man in his sixties with acute or convalescent COVID-19. The chain combines TRBV12-5 with TRBJ2-1; 13 bases align to TRBD2. Source material: peripheral blood. The CDR3 bases are TGTGCTAGTGGCCCCGACAGGGGACTAGCGGGAATCAGAGAGCAGTTCTTC. It translates to CASGPDRGLAGIREQFF.